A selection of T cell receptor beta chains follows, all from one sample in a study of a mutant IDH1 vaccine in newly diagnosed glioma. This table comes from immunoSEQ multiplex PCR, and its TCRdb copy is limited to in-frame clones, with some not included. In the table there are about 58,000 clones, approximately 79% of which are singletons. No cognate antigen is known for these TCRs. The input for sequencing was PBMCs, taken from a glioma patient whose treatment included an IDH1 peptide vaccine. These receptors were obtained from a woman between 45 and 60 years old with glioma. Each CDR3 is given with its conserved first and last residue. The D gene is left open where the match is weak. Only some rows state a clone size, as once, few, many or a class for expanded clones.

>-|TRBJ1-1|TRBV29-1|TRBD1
CSVQGQGGSTEAFF
TGCAGCGTTCAAGGACAGGGGGGGAGCACTGAAGCTTTCTTT
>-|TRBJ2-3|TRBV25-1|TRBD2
CASSDGRGKDTQYF
TGTGCCAGCAGTGATGGGCGGGGGAAAGATACGCAGTATTTT
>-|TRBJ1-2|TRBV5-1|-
CASSLLGLDYGYTF
TGCGCCAGCAGCCTGCTAGGTCTGGACTATGGCTACACCTTC
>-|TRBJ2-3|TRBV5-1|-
CASRLGPDTQYF
TGCGCCAGCAGACTGGGACCCGATACGCAGTATTTT
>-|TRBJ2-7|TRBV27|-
CASSLTGTLSYEQYF
TGTGCCAGCAGTTTAACCGGGACACTTTCCTACGAGCAGTACTTC
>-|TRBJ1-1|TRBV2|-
CASEGGDTEAFF
TGTGCCAGCGAGGGGGGGGACACTGAAGCTTTCTTT
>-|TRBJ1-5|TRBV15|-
CATSMGPDQPQHF
TGTGCCACCAGTATGGGGCCGGATCAGCCCCAGCATTTT
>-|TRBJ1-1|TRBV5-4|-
CASSFGGQDGTEAFF
TGTGCCAGCAGCTTCGGCGGCCAGGATGGCACTGAAGCTTTCTTT
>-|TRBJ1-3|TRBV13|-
CASSPAGRGGGNTIYF
TGTGCCAGCAGCCCTGCGGGGAGGGGAGGTGGAAACACCATATATTTT
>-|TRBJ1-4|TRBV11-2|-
CASSPTNEKLFF
TGTGCCAGCAGCCCAACTAATGAAAAACTGTTTTTT
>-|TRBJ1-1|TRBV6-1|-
CAAWWGLNTEAFF
TGTGCCGCGTGGTGGGGTTTGAACACTGAAGCTTTCTTT
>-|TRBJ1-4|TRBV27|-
CASSPVRWKGTNEKLFF
TGTGCCAGCAGTCCTGTCAGATGGAAGGGGACTAATGAAAAACTGTTTTTT
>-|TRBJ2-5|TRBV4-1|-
CASSQEYRGDRSAQYF
TGCGCCAGCAGCCAAGAATATAGGGGCGACCGCTCGGCCCAGTACTTC
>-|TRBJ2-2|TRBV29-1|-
CSSWRGDTGELFF
TGCAGCTCGTGGAGGGGGGACACCGGGGAGCTGTTTTTT
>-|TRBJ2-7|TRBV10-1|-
CASSPGRVYEQYF
TGCGCCAGCAGTCCGGGACGGGTCTACGAGCAGTACTTC
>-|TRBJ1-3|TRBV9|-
CASSVGGGNGNTIYF
TGTGCCAGCAGCGTAGGCGGAGGGAATGGAAACACCATATATTTT
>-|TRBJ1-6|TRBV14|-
CASSQLRIYNSPLHF
TGTGCCAGCAGCCAATTAAGGATTTATAATTCACCCCTCCACTTT
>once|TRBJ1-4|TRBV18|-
CASSFWTSSEKLFF
TGTGCCAGCTCCTTTTGGACATCGAGTGAAAAACTGTTTTTT
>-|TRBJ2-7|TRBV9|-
CASSVGPEPGEQYF
TGTGCCAGCAGCGTGGGGCCAGAACCGGGCGAGCAGTACTTC
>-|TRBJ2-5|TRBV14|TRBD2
CASSTVAGSQETQYF
TGTGCCAGCAGCACGGTAGCGGGGTCCCAAGAGACCCAGTACTTC
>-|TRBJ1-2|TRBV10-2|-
CASRKDDYGYTF
TGCGCCAGCAGGAAGGATGACTATGGCTACACCTTC
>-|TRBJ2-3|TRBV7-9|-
CASSLEDTQYF
TGTGCCAGCAGCTTAGAAGATACGCAGTATTTT
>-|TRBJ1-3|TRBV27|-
CASSLEGVAGNTIYF
TGTGCCAGCAGCCTTGAGGGAGTTGCTGGAAACACCATATATTTT
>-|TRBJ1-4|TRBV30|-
CAWTPGQAATNEKLFF
TGTGCCTGGACACCCGGCCAGGCAGCAACTAATGAAAAACTGTTTTTT
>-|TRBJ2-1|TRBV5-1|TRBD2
CASSLLAGDYNEQFF
TGCGCCAGCAGCTTACTAGCGGGGGACTACAATGAGCAGTTCTTC
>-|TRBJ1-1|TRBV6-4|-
CASRLDRNTEAFF
TGTGCCAGCAGACTGGACAGAAACACTGAAGCTTTCTTT
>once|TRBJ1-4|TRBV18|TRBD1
CASSPTQGAVEKLFF
TGTGCCAGCTCACCCACACAGGGGGCTGTTGAAAAACTGTTTTTT
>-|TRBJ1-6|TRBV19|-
CASSSQGNYNSPLHF
TGTGCCAGTAGTAGTCAGGGAAACTATAATTCACCCCTCCACTTT
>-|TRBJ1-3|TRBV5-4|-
CASSGPGTNPLRNTIYF
TGTGCCAGCAGCGGACCCGGGACTAACCCTTTAAGGAACACCATATATTTT
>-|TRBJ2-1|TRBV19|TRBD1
CASSRDREFDEQFF
TGTGCCAGTAGCCGTGACAGGGAATTCGATGAGCAGTTCTTC
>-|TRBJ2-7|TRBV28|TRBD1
CASSFDGTAFYEQYF
TGTGCCAGCAGTTTCGACGGGACAGCGTTTTACGAGCAGTACTTC
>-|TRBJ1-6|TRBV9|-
CASSNPRGVVVNNSPLHF
TGTGCCAGCAGCAACCCTCGAGGAGTGGTAGTAAATAATTCACCCCTCCACTTT
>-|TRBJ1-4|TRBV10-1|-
CASNNQGGQLFF
TGCGCCAGCAATAATCAGGGTGGACAACTGTTTTTT
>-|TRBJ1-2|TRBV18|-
CASSPPNVGGVGDYGYTF
TGTGCCAGCTCACCACCAAACGTGGGGGGCGTGGGAGACTATGGCTACACCTTC
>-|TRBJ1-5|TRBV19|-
CASTWGGTDQPQHF
TGTGCCAGTACCTGGGGGGGGACGGATCAGCCCCAGCATTTT
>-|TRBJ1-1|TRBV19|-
CASSIGRHTEAFF
TGTGCCAGTAGTATAGGACGGCACACTGAAGCTTTCTTT
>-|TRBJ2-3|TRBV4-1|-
CASSQENVAGTQYF
TGCGCCAGCAGCCAAGAGAACGTGGCAGGGACGCAGTATTTT
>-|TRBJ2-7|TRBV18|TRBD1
CASSKGDRDEQYF
TGTGCCAGCTCCAAAGGGGACAGGGACGAGCAGTACTTC
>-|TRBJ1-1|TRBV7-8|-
CASSPPIVTEAFF
TGTGCCAGCAGCCCCCCGATCGTCACTGAAGCTTTCTTT
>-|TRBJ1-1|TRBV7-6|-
CASSLGDRETEAFF
TGTGCCAGCAGCTTAGGGGACCGTGAGACTGAAGCTTTCTTT
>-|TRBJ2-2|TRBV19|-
CASSIGAGNTGELFF
TGTGCCAGTAGTATTGGGGCGGGGAACACCGGGGAGCTGTTTTTT
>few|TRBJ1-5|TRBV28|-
CATDGGGNQPQHF
TGTGCCACCGACGGGGGTGGCAATCAGCCCCAGCATTTT
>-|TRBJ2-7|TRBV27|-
CASSLRARNYEQYF
TGTGCCAGCAGTTTAAGGGCGAGAAACTACGAGCAGTACTTC
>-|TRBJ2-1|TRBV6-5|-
CASSYGQGYEQFF
TGTGCCAGCAGTTACGGTCAGGGATATGAGCAGTTCTTC
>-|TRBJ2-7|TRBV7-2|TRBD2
CASSLGGGEQYF
TGTGCCAGCAGCTTAGGGGGGGGAGAGCAGTACTTC